What follows are 18 T cell receptor beta chains derived from one specimen sequenced in a study of T cell responses to AZD1222 COVID-19 vaccine. Data came from immunoSEQ multiplex PCR; TCRdb stores just in-frame clones and leaves some out. The table records about 140,000 clones, around 90% of them present only once. The sequencing here drew on peripheral blood, taken on day 0 of AZD1222 vaccination. All receptors derive from an adult in good health.

The chain couples TRBV5-5 to TRBJ2-2, with D possibly being TRBD1 or TRBD2 (6 bases each). The CDR3 covers 16 residues. Germline V gene data show CDR1 as SGHKS and CDR2 as YYEKEE (reference sequence). Trimming took 7 bases from V and 3 from J, leaving 19 bases between them. The CDR3 sequence: CASLGGHREYTGELFF. CDR3 sequence (DNA): TGTGCCAGCTTGGGAGGACACAGGGAGTACACCGGGGAGCTGTTTTTT.

This chain uses TRBV5-1 with TRBJ2-1; D uncertain. The V end lost 0 bases, the J end lost 5 bases, and 0 bases lay between the germline ends. The CDR3 consists of 11 residues. Per the germline V gene, CDR1 is SGHRS and CDR2 is YFSETQ. The CDR3 region has the DNA TGCGCCAGCAGCTTGGACAATGAGCAGTTCTTC. Translation gives CASSLDNEQFF.

The V gene is TRBV15, the J gene TRBJ1-6; D call uncertain. Trimming removed 0 bases from V and 6 bases from J, with 6 bases in between. CDR3 length equals 14 residues. CDR1 is LNHNV and CDR2 is YYDKDF in the germline V gene (reference sequence). DNA of the CDR3: TGTGCCACCAGCAGAGATAAGTTTAATTCACCCCTCCACTTT. This translates into CATSRDKFNSPLHF. Using reference TRBV15 and TRBJ1-6 for the parts outside the CDR3, the full variable domain is DAMVIQNPRYQVTQFGKPVTLSCSQTLNHNVMYWYQQKSSQAPKLLFHYYDKDFNNEADTPDNFQSRRPNTSFCFLDIRSPGLGDTAMYLCATSRDKFNSPLHFGNGTRLTVT.

This rearrangement joins TRBV6-5 to TRBJ1-2; 10 nucleotides align to TRBD1. The length of the CDR3 is 16 residues. From germline, CDR1 is MNHEY and CDR2 SVGAGI. J was trimmed by 4 bases and V by 2 bases; bases with no gene match: 7. Written as DNA, the CDR3 is TGTGCCAGCAGTTACGTCCGGGACAGGGGTGGCTATGGCTACACCTTC. Translating gives CASSYVRDRGGYGYTF.

The rearrangement links TRBV2 to TRBJ1-6; D is undetermined. The germline V and J ends were trimmed by 7 bases and 2 bases, with 12 bases remaining between them. Germline loops: CDR1 SNHLY, CDR2 FYNNEI. The CDR3 extends over 15 amino acids. The CDR3 nucleotides are TGTGCCAGCACGGCGGGAGGGACCTATAATTCACCCCTCCACTTT. Encoded protein: CASTAGGTYNSPLHF.

The gene calls are TRBV7-9 and TRBJ2-1; D might be TRBD2 (5 bases). CDR3 length: 15 amino acids. Trimming cost V 3 bases and J 7 bases, with 16 bases left between them. Germline V gives CDR1 SEHNR, CDR2 FQNEAQ (reference sequence). The CDR3, as DNA: TGTGCCAGCAGCTTCAAACTGAGGGTTGGGAATGAGCAGTTCTTC. This gives the protein CASSFKLRVGNEQFF.

This clone was counted a few times. The chain employs TRBV19 and TRBJ1-2; D not certain. Germline CDR1 is LNHDA and CDR2 is SQIVND (reference sequence). V was trimmed by 4 bases and J by 4 bases, leaving 13 bases between them. The CDR3 runs 14 residues. CDR3 protein: CASSKGSLIYGYTF. As DNA, the CDR3 is TGTGCCAGTAGTAAGGGATCCCTGATCTATGGCTACACCTTC.

This chain joins TRBV10-2 and TRBJ1-1, with 9 bases lining up with TRBD1. Per the germline V gene, CDR1 is WSHSY and CDR2 is SAAADI. This CDR3 is 15 amino acids long. Trimming took 0 bases from V and 5 from J; bases not matched to a gene: 4. The CDR3 loop is CASSESTGGYTEAFF. In DNA, the CDR3 is TGCGCCAGCAGTGAGTCGACAGGGGGGTATACTGAAGCTTTCTTT.

The V call is TRBV5-1, the J call TRBJ2-2; 7 nucleotides line up with TRBD1. V lost 0 bases and J lost 6; bases outside the gene matches: 8. Germline CDR1 is SGHRS and CDR2 is YFSETQ. The CDR3 is 16 amino acids. Here the CDR3 DNA reads TGCGCCAGCAGCTTGGCCGGCAGGGGGTACTCCGGGGAGCTGTTTTTT. It is translated as CASSLAGRGYSGELFF.

In its sample, this clone was seen a few times. The chain is built from TRBV5-1 and TRBJ2-7; 7 nucleotides agree with TRBD1. Germline CDR1 reads SGHRS; CDR2 reads YFSETQ. There are 16 residues in the CDR3. V was pared by 3 bases and J by 6 bases, with 15 bases of the junction left unmatched. CDR3 residues: CASSSGQSRGFIEQYF. The CDR3 DNA is TGCGCCAGCAGCTCGGGACAGAGTCGGGGTTTTATCGAGCAGTACTTC. Based on the CDR3 plus reference TRBV5-1 and TRBJ2-7, the full variable domain is KAGVTQTPRYLIKTRGQQVTLSCSPISGHRSVSWYQQTPGQGLQFLFEYFSETQRNKGNFPGRFSGRQFSNSRSEMNVSTLELGDSALYLCASSSGQSRGFIEQYFGPGTRLTVT.

This clone was found once. This chain connects TRBV9 to TRBJ2-7; D gene unclear. Trimming cost V 0 bases and J 3 bases, with 10 bases left between them. Germline values: CDR1 SGDLS, CDR2 YYNGEE. The CDR3 consists of 14 residues. The CDR3 here is CASSVGGSNYEQYF. CDR3 nucleotide sequence: TGTGCCAGCAGCGTAGGAGGCAGTAACTACGAGCAGTACTTC.

This chain joins TRBV27 and TRBJ1-1; D is undetermined. Trimming stripped 3 bases from V and 0 bases from J, with 8 bases between. This CDR3 contains 14 residues. Germline CDR1 and CDR2: MNHEY and SMNVEV (reference sequence). The CDR3 is CASSLEAVNTEAFF. DNA of the CDR3: TGTGCCAGCAGTTTGGAGGCGGTGAACACTGAAGCTTTCTTT.

V usage is TRBV4-2 and J usage is TRBJ2-3; a weak D match, TRBD1 (5 bases). V was cut by 0 bases and J by 0 bases, with 10 bases left in between. The CDR3 length is 16 residues. The germline V gene has CDR1 LGHNA and CDR2 YNFKEQ. CDR3 sequence reads: CASSQEAGLSTDTQYF. In DNA, the CDR3 is TGTGCCAGCAGCCAAGAAGCAGGGCTCAGCACAGATACGCAGTATTTT.

This clone was detected only once. The rearrangement joins TRBV7-6 to TRBJ2-1; TRBD2 is a possible D gene (5 bases). CDR3 length: 18 amino acids. Per the germline V gene, CDR1 is SGHVS and CDR2 is FNYEAQ. The ends were cut back, 7 bases at V and 0 bases at J, with 22 bases in the middle. The CDR3 coding sequence is TGTGCCAGCACCTCGAACCAGGAGCGGTTTAGCTCCTACAATGAGCAGTTCTTC. Its translation is CASTSNQERFSSYNEQFF.

The chain is built from TRBV10-3 and TRBJ1-5, with 7 bases identical to TRBD1. After removal of 7 bases from V and 9 bases from J, the junction contained 15 bases not matched to a gene. CDR1 and CDR2 from the germline V gene are ENHRY and SYGVKD. The CDR3 is 15 amino acids. The CDR3, as DNA: TGTGCCATCAAACCGGACAGGATCGACCCGACGCCCCAGCATTTT. Residues: CAIKPDRIDPTPQHF.

The chain links TRBV11-2 to TRBJ1-4; D ambiguous. Germline V gives CDR1 SGHAT, CDR2 FQNNGV. V lost 1 base and J lost 2, with 20 bases in between. The CDR3 is 19 residues long. The CDR3 coding sequence is TGTGCCAGCAGCTTAGGGGCGGGGAGAGGTCGAGCCACTAATGAAAAACTGTTTTTT. It is translated as CASSLGAGRGRATNEKLFF.

The chain is built from TRBV6-5 and TRBJ1-3; no definite D call. Trimming took off 8 bases at V and 2 bases at J, with 13 bases between the two ends. CDR3 length: 14 residues. CDR1 is MNHEY and CDR2 is SVGAGI in the germline V gene. CDR3 nucleotides: TGTGCCAGCTCGGGAGGGCAAACTGGAAACACCATATATTTT. It specifies CASSGGQTGNTIYF.

CDR3 in DNA: TGTGCCAGCAGCCGGCCCGGGGCGCGCAGCACTGAAGCTTTCTTT. Amino acid sequence: CASSRPGARSTEAFF. The gene calls are TRBV6-5 and TRBJ1-1; TRBD1 might be the D (5 bases). The V end lost 6 bases, the J end lost 4 bases, and 18 bases lay between the germline ends. Germline assignment: CDR1 MNHEY and CDR2 SVGAGI. The CDR3 loop spans 15 amino acids.